These 30 T cell receptor beta chains were sequenced from one sample in a study of T cells in localized non-small cell lung cancer. Clones were sequenced by immunoSEQ multiplex PCR, and TCRdb holds only the in-frame ones, with some missing. The table lists about 24,000 clones, roughly 89% of them singletons. The input for sequencing was peripheral blood, taken before any cancer treatment. Every receptor here comes from a man aged 40-75 years with stage I squamous cell lung carcinoma.

This clone was seen just once. This chain joins TRBV7-2 and TRBJ1-6; 7 positions agree with TRBD1. Per the germline V gene, CDR1 is SGHTA and CDR2 is FQGNSA. The CDR3 contains 13 residues. V gave up 6 bases and J gave up 9 bases; unmatched junction bases: 5. In DNA form, the CDR3 reads TGTGCCAGCAGAACAGGGGTACGTTCACCCCTCCACTTT. Protein product: CASRTGVRSPLHF.

This clone was recorded once. J is TRBJ2-1 and V is TRBV2; possibly TRBD2 for D (5 bases). Germline CDR1 reads SNHLY; CDR2 reads FYNNEI. This CDR3 is built from 14 residues. The ends were cut back, 8 bases at V and 8 bases at J, with 19 bases in the middle. The DNA for the CDR3 is TGTGCCAGCGTTCGACGGGGTGGCGATCATGAGCAGTTCTTC. Amino acid sequence: CASVRRGGDHEQFF.

The V call is TRBV7-7, the J call TRBJ2-1; D not resolved. In germline, CDR1 is SSHAT, CDR2 FNYEAQ (reference sequence). Trimming removed 4 bases from V and 8 bases from J, with 12 bases in between. The CDR3 sequence is 13 residues long. The DNA of the CDR3 is TGTGCCAGCAGCTCTCGGCCGGCGGATGAGCAGTTCTTC. This sequence encodes CASSSRPADEQFF.

J is TRBJ1-5 and V is TRBV6-6, with TRBD1 as a possible D gene (5 bases). V lost 6 bases to trimming and J lost 0 bases, with 9 bases between them. The V gene's germline CDR1 is MNHNY and CDR2 SVGAGI (reference sequence). The CDR3 has 14 amino acids. CDR3 residues: CASSQGLSNQPQHF. In DNA form, the CDR3 reads TGTGCCAGCAGCCAGGGACTTAGCAATCAGCCCCAGCATTTT.

V is TRBV28 and J is TRBJ1-5; no reliable D call. Germline V lookup: CDR1 MDHEN, CDR2 SYDVKM. V was pared by 3 bases and J by 2 bases, with 14 bases between. The CDR3 is 16 amino acids. CDR3 DNA: TGTGCCAGCAGTTTTGGGTATTGGGATGGCAATCAGCCCCAGCATTTT. Encoded protein: CASSFGYWDGNQPQHF.

J is TRBJ1-4 and V is TRBV7-2; the D is unclear. This CDR3 is built from 13 residues. V was pared by 5 bases and J by 7 bases, with 11 bases between. The V gene's germline CDR1 is SGHTA and CDR2 FQGNSA. CDR3 region: CASSQMGAEKLFF. The CDR3 DNA reads TGTGCCAGCAGCCAGATGGGAGCTGAAAAACTGTTTTTT.

The V call is TRBV20-1, the J call TRBJ2-5; D is undetermined. CDR3 length equals 10 residues. V lost 5 bases, J lost 5 bases, and 6 bases lay in between. Germline V gene sequence: CDR1 DFQATT, CDR2 SNEGSKA (reference sequence). For the CDR3, the DNA is TGCAGTGCTGGAGTGGAGACCCAGTACTTC. This encodes CSAGVETQYF.

This clone was seen once. V and J are TRBV18 and TRBJ1-1; D ambiguous. Germline V gene lookup returns CDR1 KGHSH and CDR2 LQKENI. The V gene lost 2 bases and the J gene lost 3 bases, with 7 bases spanning the gap. The CDR3 covers 13 residues. Here the CDR3 DNA reads TGTGCCAGCTCACCAGGGCTGGACACTGAAGCTTTCTTT. This sequence encodes CASSPGLDTEAFF.

V gene TRBV6-5 combines with J gene TRBJ2-5; 7 nucleotides align to TRBD1. J was trimmed by 5 bases and V by 7 bases; bases with no gene match: 7. The CDR3 has 13 amino acids. Germline lookup yields CDR1 MNHEY and CDR2 SVGAGI. The CDR3 protein is CASIPQGSETQYF. The CDR3 nucleotides are TGTGCCAGCATCCCACAGGGGTCTGAGACCCAGTACTTC.

This sequence joins TRBV4-1 and TRBJ2-3; the D call may be TRBD1 or TRBD2 (5 bases each). The germline CDR1 and CDR2 sequences are MGHRA and YSYEKL. This CDR3 comprises 15 residues. The germline V and J ends were trimmed by 0 bases and 0 bases, with 7 bases remaining between them. The CDR3 spells CASSQEGRSTDTQYF. CDR3 in DNA: TGCGCCAGCAGCCAAGAGGGACGGAGCACAGATACGCAGTATTTT.

The rearrangement uses TRBV13 and TRBJ2-1; the D call may be TRBD1 or TRBD2 (6 bases each). Trimming pared 4 bases from V and 2 bases from J, leaving 12 bases between. CDR3 length: 15 residues. Germline-derived CDR1 and CDR2 are PRHDT and FYEKMQ (reference sequence). The CDR3 loop is CASSYPGGPYNEQFF. CDR3 bases: TGTGCCAGCAGCTACCCCGGGGGCCCCTACAATGAGCAGTTCTTC.

The chain recombines TRBV19 with TRBJ1-6; 7 bases align to TRBD1. Germline V gene sequence: CDR1 LNHDA, CDR2 SQIVND (reference sequence). Trimming cost V 6 bases and J 6 bases; bases outside gene matches: 5. This CDR3 has 14 amino acids. CDR3 protein: CASSRQGGNSPLHF. CDR3 DNA: TGTGCCAGTAGCCGACAGGGCGGTAATTCACCCCTCCACTTT.

The chain combines TRBV6-1 with TRBJ2-7, with no clear D. CDR1 is MNHNS, CDR2 SASEGT, per germline. CDR3 length: 13 residues. Trimming took 7 bases from V and 2 from J, leaving 12 bases between them. DNA of the CDR3: TGTGCCAGCACAAGGGATCCTCCCTACGAGCAGTACTTC. Translated, it gives CASTRDPPYEQYF.

The rearrangement joins TRBV4-3 to TRBJ2-1; D is unresolved. The CDR3 totals 14 residues. The V end was cut by 4 bases, the J end by 2 bases, with 9 bases between. The V gene's germline CDR1 is LGHNA and CDR2 YSLEER. The CDR3 sequence: CASSRLATYNEQFF. The DNA for the CDR3 is TGCGCCAGCAGCCGACTGGCAACCTACAATGAGCAGTTCTTC.

The chain recombines TRBV2 with TRBJ1-2; no reliable D call. The ends were cut back, 6 bases at V and 4 bases at J, with 15 bases in the middle. The CDR3 consists of 14 residues. Germline assignment: CDR1 SNHLY and CDR2 FYNNEI. For the CDR3, the DNA is TGTGCCAGCAGCATATCAGGCAGTGGCTATGGCTACACCTTC. Protein: CASSISGSGYGYTF.

V gene TRBV9 combines with J gene TRBJ2-2; D not certain. The CDR3 has 14 residues. V gave up 7 bases and J gave up 1 base, with 11 bases separating them. The germline V gene encodes CDR1 SGDLS and CDR2 YYNGEE. The DNA for the CDR3 is TGTGCCAGCCGTCCTACACAGAACACCGGGGAGCTGTTTTTT. This gives the protein CASRPTQNTGELFF.

This chain joins TRBV2 and TRBJ2-2; TRBD1 aligns across 7 bases. This CDR3 region has 15 residues. After removal of 3 bases from V and 6 bases from J, the junction contained 7 bases not matched to a gene. CDR1 and CDR2 (germline): SNHLY, FYNNEI. The CDR3 protein is CASSELRQGPGELFF. The CDR3 bases are TGTGCCAGCAGTGAGCTCAGACAGGGCCCCGGGGAGCTGTTTTTT.

This rearrangement joins TRBV7-9 to TRBJ2-2; 9 bases fit TRBD1. V lost 4 bases to trimming and J lost 5 bases; unmatched junction nucleotides: 5. Germline V gives CDR1 SEHNR, CDR2 FQNEAQ (reference sequence). The CDR3 is 15 residues long. For the CDR3, the DNA is TGTGCCAGCAGCTCCAACAGGGGGCCTACCGGGGAGCTGTTTTTT. This sequence encodes CASSSNRGPTGELFF.

This chain connects TRBV5-6 to TRBJ2-5; 7 bases fit TRBD1. V gave up 5 bases and J gave up 1 base; unmatched junction bases: 5. There are 14 residues in the CDR3. Germline assignment: CDR1 SGHDT and CDR2 YYEEEE. The CDR3 spells CASSLDRAQETQYF. The CDR3 nucleotides are TGTGCCAGCAGTCTCGACAGGGCCCAAGAGACCCAGTACTTC.

This clone is labeled medium-sized. The CDR3 sequence is CASSLGGTVAEAFF. As DNA, the CDR3 is TGTGCCAGCTCCCTCGGGGGGACGGTGGCTGAAGCTTTCTTT. V usage is TRBV11-3 and J usage is TRBJ1-1, with D perhaps TRBD1 (5 bases). V was clipped by 8 bases and J by 6 bases, with 19 bases between them. The CDR3 runs to 14 residues. Germline values: CDR1 SGHNT, CDR2 YENEEA.

This clone was recorded once. The genes are TRBV15 and TRBJ1-4; 7 bases align to TRBD1. V gave up 5 bases and J gave up 4 bases; unmatched junction bases: 7. The CDR3 runs to 15 residues. CDR1 is LNHNV and CDR2 is YYDKDF in the germline V gene (reference sequence). As DNA, the CDR3 is TGTGCCACCAGCTTTCGGACAGGACATAATGAAAAACTGTTTTTT. Translation gives CATSFRTGHNEKLFF.

The chain links TRBV7-8 to TRBJ1-1; the D is unclear. CDR3 length: 11 residues. Germline CDR1 SGHVS, CDR2 FQNEAQ. V was clipped by 1 base and J by 8 bases, with 5 bases between them. The CDR3: CASSLGEEAFF. CDR3 DNA: TGTGCCAGCAGCTTAGGGGAGGAAGCTTTCTTT.

In this sample, this clone turned up once. The chain carries TRBV5-1 and TRBJ1-1; no clear D. V dropped 0 bases and J dropped 7 bases, with 10 bases sitting between them. CDR3 length equals 13 residues. From germline, CDR1 is SGHRS and CDR2 YFSETQ. CDR3 in DNA: TGCGCCAGCAGCTTGGTTTCCGTGAGTGAAGCTTTCTTT. It codes for CASSLVSVSEAFF.

This CDR3 is CASSQDLGGYGYTF. The CDR3 bases are TGTGCCAGCAGCCAAGATTTGGGGGGCTATGGCTACACCTTC. V usage is TRBV4-2 and J usage is TRBJ1-2; possibly TRBD1 for D (5 bases). The CDR3 sequence is 14 residues long. Germline lookup yields CDR1 LGHNA and CDR2 YNFKEQ. V lost 0 bases to trimming and J lost 4 bases, with 9 bases between them.

The genes are TRBV7-9 and TRBJ1-2; no definite D call. CDR3 length equals 12 residues. The germline V gene has CDR1 SEHNR and CDR2 FQNEAQ (reference sequence). V lost 2 bases and J 7 bases, leaving 8 bases between the germline ends. The CDR3 spells CASSLTPSGYTF. The CDR3 region has the DNA TGTGCCAGCAGCTTAACCCCAAGTGGCTACACCTTC.

This chain uses TRBV7-8 with TRBJ2-1; D not resolved. Germline assignment: CDR1 SGHVS and CDR2 FQNEAQ. The CDR3 extends over 12 amino acids. Trimming pared 5 bases from V and 3 bases from J, leaving 5 bases between. CDR3 nucleotide sequence: TGTGCCAGCAGCACCTACTACAATGAGCAGTTCTTC. Its translation is CASSTYYNEQFF.

Concerning this clone itself: The sample carries other DNA sequences with the same CDR3. The chain employs TRBV30 and TRBJ1-2, with D hard to call. This CDR3 has 13 amino acids. The germline V gene encodes CDR1 GTSNPN and CDR2 SVGIG (reference sequence). Trimming removed 2 bases at V and 0 bases at J, with 7 bases between. CDR3 DNA: TGTGCCTGGAGTACGGGAGCTAACTATGGCTACACCTTC. Residues: CAWSTGANYGYTF.

The chain carries TRBV6-6 and TRBJ1-3, with D unresolved. The CDR3 runs 14 residues. Trimming removed 6 bases at V and 0 bases at J, with 9 bases between. Looked up from germline, CDR1 is MNHNY and CDR2 is SVGAGI (reference sequence). CDR3 sequence reads: CASRPGSSGNTIYF. CDR3 DNA sequence: TGTGCCAGCAGACCCGGCAGCTCTGGAAACACCATATATTTT.

This chain uses TRBV28 with TRBJ2-7, with 9 bases matching TRBD1. Germline CDR1 MDHEN, CDR2 SYDVKM. This CDR3 has 14 residues. With 5 bases clipped from V and 5 bases from J, the junction kept 7 bases outside the gene matches. The DNA of the CDR3 is TGTGCCAGCAGTCTCACCGGGACAGGGAACGAGCAGTACTTC. Amino acid sequence: CASSLTGTGNEQYF.

This clone was counted a single time. This sequence joins TRBV27 and TRBJ1-2; D call uncertain. Germline values: CDR1 MNHEY, CDR2 SMNVEV (reference sequence). Deletions cut 6 bases from V and 5 bases from J, with 13 bases between. The CDR3 totals 13 residues. CDR3 sequence: CASSRGHGYGYTF. The DNA of the CDR3 is TGTGCCAGCAGCCGCGGCCACGGATATGGCTACACCTTC.